This T cell receptor beta chain derives from a study of blood T cells in healthy people across ages. The study's findings and limits: Unsorted PBMCs prevented conclusive naive versus antigen-experienced comparison. Roughly linear age-related decline in beta diversity appeared, significant by age roughly 40.

With 3 bases removed from V and 6 bases from J, the gap between germline ends came to 21 bases. Germline CDR1 reads MGHRA; CDR2 reads YSYEKL. This CDR3 is built from 16 residues. The authors ran a second PCR of roughly 6 to 12 cycles using a sample-barcoded 5' primer and a J-beta primer mix. TCRdb called the 5' RACE reads again in MiXCR, with one record for every CDR3 protein. Of 1,300,000 or so distinct CDR3 sequences in the sample, approximately 59% are singletons; the top ten hold 5.5% to 8%. As for this clonotype: Its antigen is unidentified.

The sample comprised blood. The chain is built from TRBV4-1 and TRBJ2-7; the D gene could be TRBD1 or TRBD2 (5 bases each). The receptor's source is a man aged 18 to 29 in good health. Here the CDR3 reads CASSHRGGGPVCEQYF. The CDR3 DNA is TGCGCCAGCAGCCACCGGGGCGGCGGCCCAGTATGCGAGCAGTACTTC.